Below are 24 T cell receptor beta chains sequenced from a single sample in a study of beta chain features in type 1 diabetes. The whole isolated RNA underwent reverse transcription, so sequencing captured expressed TCRB transcripts. TCRdb's table, derived via immunoSEQ multiplex PCR, lists solely in-frame clones and lacks some. The table lists around 500,000 clones, approximately 10% of them singletons. Sequenced: naive CD4+ T cells from blood. The receptors here all came from a woman under 30 in good health.

This clone was recorded a few times. This chain joins TRBV4-3 and TRBJ1-1; TRBD1 matches 8 bases. The CDR3 has 15 residues. The germline V gene has CDR1 LGHNA and CDR2 YSLEER. J gave up 8 bases and V 0 bases, and 8 bases lay outside the gene matches. Written as DNA, the CDR3 is TGCGCCAGCAGCCAAGACTTTGGGACAGGTGGAGAAGCTTTCTTT. It yields the protein CASSQDFGTGGEAFF.

V is TRBV7-2 and J is TRBJ1-6; 7 nucleotides align to TRBD1. The V gene's germline CDR1 is SGHTA and CDR2 FQGNSA. The CDR3 extends over 17 amino acids. The trim removed 6 bases at V and 7 bases at J, leaving 15 bases unmatched. The CDR3 bases are TGTGCCAGCAGACTGACTGGCCCGGGACAGATCAATTCACCCCTCCACTTT. It specifies CASRLTGPGQINSPLHF.

This clone has more than one count but fewer than ten. This rearrangement joins TRBV18 to TRBJ2-7; 9 bases fit TRBD1. V shed 8 bases and J 4 bases; nucleotides not matched to a gene: 6. The germline V gene encodes CDR1 KGHSH and CDR2 LQKENI. This CDR3 is 13 amino acids long. CDR3 bases: TGTGCCAGCACACAGGGGGCGACTTACGAGCAGTACTTC. It is translated as CASTQGATYEQYF.

The sample holds a few counts of this clone. The chain links TRBV19 to TRBJ2-1; D gene ambiguous. This CDR3 comprises 14 residues. Deletions cut 2 bases from V and 1 base from J, with 6 bases between. Looked up from germline, CDR1 is LNHDA and CDR2 is SQIVND (reference sequence). The CDR3 DNA is TGTGCCAGTAGTATACGGCGGTCCTACAATGAGCAGTTCTTC. Residues: CASSIRRSYNEQFF.

The V gene is TRBV9, the J gene TRBJ2-1; weak D call: TRBD2 (6 bases). This CDR3 has 14 amino acids. V was cut by 0 bases and J by 10 bases, with 14 bases left in between. Germline V gene lookup returns CDR1 SGDLS and CDR2 YYNGEE. In DNA, the CDR3 is TGTGCCAGCAGCGTAGGCGGGGTAGAAGGCGAGCAGTTCTTC. This codes for CASSVGGVEGEQFF.

This clone was counted only a few times. The V call is TRBV18, the J call TRBJ1-2; D is uncertain. Germline CDR1 KGHSH, CDR2 LQKENI. The CDR3 loop spans 13 amino acids. V was clipped by 2 bases and J by 5 bases, with 9 bases between them. CDR3 residues: CASSPSQEYGYTF. CDR3 nucleotides: TGTGCCAGCTCACCATCGCAGGAGTATGGCTACACCTTC.

The V call is TRBV5-6, the J call TRBJ2-3; unclear D gene. The CDR3 is made up of 15 amino acids. Trimming took off 2 bases at V and 0 bases at J, with 10 bases between the two ends. Germline CDR1 SGHDT, CDR2 YYEEEE. The CDR3, as DNA: TGTGCCAGCAGCTTTCTCCCCGCTAGCACAGATACGCAGTATTTT. Translated, it gives CASSFLPASTDTQYF.

The rearrangement links TRBV2 to TRBJ2-3; 8 nucleotides align to TRBD2. The V gene's germline CDR1 is SNHLY and CDR2 FYNNEI. The CDR3 loop spans 15 amino acids. The V and J ends lost 5 bases and 4 bases, in that order; junction bases with no gene match: 8. The CDR3 sequence is CASSRREAVADTQYF. The CDR3 bases are TGTGCCAGCAGTAGGCGGGAGGCCGTGGCAGATACGCAGTATTTT.

The table lists this clone with a few counts. The chain has TRBV10-3 and TRBJ1-1; a weak D match, TRBD1 (5 bases). Germline values: CDR1 ENHRY, CDR2 SYGVKD. The CDR3 sequence is 13 residues long. V was pared by 3 bases and J by 4 bases, with 9 bases between. This chain's CDR3 is CAISDLGGTEAFF. The CDR3 DNA reads as TGTGCCATCAGTGACCTGGGGGGCACTGAAGCTTTCTTT.

This clone turned up a few times. The chain employs TRBV27 and TRBJ1-2, with D possibly being TRBD1 (6 bases). Germline V lookup: CDR1 MNHEY, CDR2 SMNVEV (reference sequence). The CDR3 loop spans 13 amino acids. Trimming pared 10 bases from V and 8 bases from J, leaving 20 bases between. CDR3 nucleotides: TGTGCCACCTCGAAACCACAGGGAGACGGCTACACCTTC. Protein sequence: CATSKPQGDGYTF.

This clone was counted a few times. This sequence joins TRBV29-1 and TRBJ2-7; D could derive from TRBD1 or TRBD2 (5 bases each). CDR3 length: 15 residues. V shed 1 base and J shed 5 bases, with 18 bases lying between them. CDR1 is SQVTM and CDR2 is ANQGSEA in the germline V gene. The CDR3 bases are TGCAGCGTTGAAGCCATCGGGACCCCGCGGGACGAGCAGTACTTC. It is translated as CSVEAIGTPRDEQYF.

This chain connects TRBV4-1 to TRBJ1-1, with D uncertain. This CDR3 has 16 residues. CDR1 MGHRA and CDR2 YSYEKL come from the germline V gene. Trimming took off 0 bases at V and 1 base at J, with 12 bases between the two ends. The CDR3 nucleotides read TGCGCCAGCAGCCAAGAAATGGAAGGCTGGAACACTGAAGCTTTCTTT. As protein: CASSQEMEGWNTEAFF.

This clone was counted only a few times. The chain recombines TRBV7-9 with TRBJ2-7, with D perhaps TRBD1 or TRBD2 (5 bases each). Between the trimmed V and J ends, which lost 5 bases and 2 bases, there was a span of 13 bases. CDR1 is SEHNR and CDR2 is FQNEAQ in the germline V gene (reference sequence). The CDR3 runs to 14 residues. The CDR3 sequence: CASSRDPGPYEQYV. Here the CDR3 DNA reads TGTGCCAGCAGCCGGGACCCTGGCCCCTACGAGCAGTACGTC.

The chain couples TRBV25-1 to TRBJ2-5; the D gene could be TRBD1 or TRBD2 (5 bases each). Trimming left V 5 bases short and J 0 bases short, with 16 bases between. The CDR3 totals 16 residues. Germline V gives CDR1 MGHDK, CDR2 SYGVNS. CDR3 protein: CASSWGRNSDQETQYF. For the CDR3, the DNA is TGTGCCAGCAGTTGGGGGAGAAACAGTGACCAAGAGACCCAGTACTTC.

This clone was detected a few times. As DNA, the CDR3 is TGTGCCAGCAGTTATCCCAGGGAGGACATTCAGTACTTC. Translation gives CASSYPREDIQYF. The rearrangement uses TRBV6-6 and TRBJ2-4, with a possible D match to TRBD2 (6 bases). V lost 3 bases and J 8 bases, leaving 11 bases between the germline ends. This CDR3 is 13 amino acids long. Germline CDR1 and CDR2: MNHNY and SVGAGI (reference sequence).

The chain is built from TRBV5-6 and TRBJ1-2, with 8 bases identical to TRBD1. The germline V gene encodes CDR1 SGHDT and CDR2 YYEEEE. This CDR3 comprises 18 residues. The V and J ends lost 6 bases and 2 bases, in that order; junction bases with no gene match: 18. The CDR3 DNA sequence: TGTGCCAGCATCCCGGGCAGGGGGCCCTATGCGCTAAACTATGGCTACACCTTC. This encodes CASIPGRGPYALNYGYTF.

The chain links TRBV5-6 to TRBJ2-6, with D possibly matching TRBD2 (5 bases). V gave up 6 bases and J gave up 2 bases, with 12 bases separating them. Germline CDR1 and CDR2: SGHDT and YYEEEE. The CDR3 has 15 residues. DNA of the CDR3: TGTGCCAGCAACCGCCGAGGGCCTGGGGCCAACGTCCTGACTTTC. It encodes CASNRRGPGANVLTF.

This clone was found a few times. Other DNA sequences in the same sample also yield this CDR3. The CDR3 reads CASSLARATDTQYF. Here the CDR3 DNA reads TGTGCCAGCAGCTTAGCTCGGGCCACAGATACGCAGTATTTT. This chain uses TRBV7-2 with TRBJ2-3; D remains ambiguous. CDR1 SGHTA and CDR2 FQGNSA come from the germline V gene. The CDR3 contains 14 residues. Trimming took off 0 bases at V and 2 bases at J, with 6 bases between the two ends. The full variable domain, in which reference TRBV7-2 and TRBJ2-3 provide the parts outside the CDR3, is GAGVSQSPSNKVTEKGKDVELRCDPISGHTALYWYRQSLGQGLEFLIYFQGNSAPDKSGLPSDRFSAERTGGSVSTLTIQRTQQEDSAVYLCASSLARATDTQYFGPGTRLTVL.

This clone was recorded a few times. The chain employs TRBV7-2 and TRBJ2-1; 14 bases agree with TRBD2. CDR3 length: 17 residues. Germline values: CDR1 SGHTA, CDR2 FQGNSA. The J segment lost 5 bases and the V segment lost 4 bases, leaving 7 bases of the junction unmatched. CDR3 sequence reads: CASSSQPTSGRDNEQFF. The CDR3 nucleotides read TGTGCCAGCAGCTCGCAGCCGACTAGCGGGAGGGACAATGAGCAGTTCTTC.

This clone appeared a few times. This chain uses TRBV7-3 with TRBJ2-7; 9 bases are shared with TRBD1. Germline loops: CDR1 SGHTA, CDR2 FQGTGA. Germline trimming cut 5 bases from V and 7 bases from J; bases unmatched to any gene: 12. The CDR3 has 15 amino acids. The CDR3 DNA reads TGTGCCAGCAGCCCCGTTTGGACAGGGGCCTCTGAGCAGTACTTC. It specifies CASSPVWTGASEQYF.

This clone has a count of ten or more. The V gene is TRBV29-1, the J gene TRBJ2-5, with D tentatively TRBD2 (6 bases). V shed 7 bases and J shed 7 bases, with 16 bases lying between them. Germline V CDR1 and CDR2: SQVTM, ANQGSEA. The CDR3 is 12 amino acids. The CDR3 bases are TGCAGCGCACAGGACGTCGGGGGGACCCAGTACTTC. It specifies CSAQDVGGTQYF.

The chain recombines TRBV9 with TRBJ2-3; weak D call: TRBD1 (6 bases). There are 16 residues in the CDR3. Germline lookup yields CDR1 SGDLS and CDR2 YYNGEE. The V and J ends lost 4 bases and 0 bases respectively, with 15 bases between them. Written as DNA, the CDR3 is TGTGCCAGCAGCCAGGACGACAGGCCAAGCACAGATACGCAGTATTTT. Translated: CASSQDDRPSTDTQYF.

Many counts were recorded for this clone. The CDR3 DNA is TGTGCCAGCAGCTTCAGAGATACGCAGTATTTT. It is translated as CASSFRDTQYF. The rearrangement links TRBV13 to TRBJ2-3; D unresolved. Germline CDR1 is PRHDT and CDR2 is FYEKMQ (reference sequence). V was clipped by 3 bases and J by 5 bases, with 3 bases between them. This CDR3 region has 11 residues.

This rearrangement joins TRBV7-9 to TRBJ2-2; D remains ambiguous. Trimming took off 0 bases at V and 3 bases at J, with 8 bases between the two ends. Germline V gene lookup returns CDR1 SEHNR and CDR2 FQNEAQ (reference sequence). The CDR3 contains 15 residues. CDR3 nucleotides: TGTGCCAGCAGCTTAGCGCGCGGATACACCGGGGAGCTGTTTTTT. Its translation is CASSLARGYTGELFF.